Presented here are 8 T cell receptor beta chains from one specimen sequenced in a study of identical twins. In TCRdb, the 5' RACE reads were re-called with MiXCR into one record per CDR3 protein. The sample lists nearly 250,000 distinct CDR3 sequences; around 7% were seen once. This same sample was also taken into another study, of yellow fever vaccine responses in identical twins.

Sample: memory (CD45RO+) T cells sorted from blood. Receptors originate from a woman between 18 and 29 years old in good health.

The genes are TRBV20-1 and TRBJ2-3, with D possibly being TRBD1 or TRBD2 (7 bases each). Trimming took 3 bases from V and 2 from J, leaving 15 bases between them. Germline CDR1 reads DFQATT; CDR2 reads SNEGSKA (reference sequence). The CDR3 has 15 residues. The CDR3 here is CSARFPGGDTDTQYF. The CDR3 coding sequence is TGCAGTGCTAGGTTCCCAGGGGGGGACACAGATACGCAGTATTTT.

The CDR3 DNA reads as TGTGCCAGCAGCTTAGGGGCAGGTTTAACAAACACCATATATTTT. It encodes CASSLGAGLTNTIYF. V and J are TRBV7-6 and TRBJ1-3, with unresolved D. There are 15 residues in the CDR3. The V end was cut by 1 base, the J end by 6 bases, with 13 bases between. The germline CDR1 and CDR2 sequences are SGHVS and FNYEAQ.

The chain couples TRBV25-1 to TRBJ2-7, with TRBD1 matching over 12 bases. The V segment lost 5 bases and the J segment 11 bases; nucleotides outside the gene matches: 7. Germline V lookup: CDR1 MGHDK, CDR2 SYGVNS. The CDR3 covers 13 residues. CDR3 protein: CASSQPGQGAKYF. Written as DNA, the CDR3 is TGTGCCAGCAGTCAACCGGGACAGGGGGCTAAGTACTTC.

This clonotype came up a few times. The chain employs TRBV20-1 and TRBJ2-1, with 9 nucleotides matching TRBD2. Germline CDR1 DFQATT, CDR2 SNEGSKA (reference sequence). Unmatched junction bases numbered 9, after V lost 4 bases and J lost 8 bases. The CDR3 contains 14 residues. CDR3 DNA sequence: TGCAGTGCTATTATTAGCGGGGGTGTAGATGAGCAGTTCTTC. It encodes CSAIISGGVDEQFF.

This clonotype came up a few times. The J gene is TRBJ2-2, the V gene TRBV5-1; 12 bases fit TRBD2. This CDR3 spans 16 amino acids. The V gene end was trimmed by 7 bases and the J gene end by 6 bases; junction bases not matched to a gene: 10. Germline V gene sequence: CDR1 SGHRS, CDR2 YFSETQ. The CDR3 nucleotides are TGCGCCAGCGCCCCCCTAGCGGGAGGGGGAGCCGGGGAGCTGTTTTTT. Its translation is CASAPLAGGGAGELFF.

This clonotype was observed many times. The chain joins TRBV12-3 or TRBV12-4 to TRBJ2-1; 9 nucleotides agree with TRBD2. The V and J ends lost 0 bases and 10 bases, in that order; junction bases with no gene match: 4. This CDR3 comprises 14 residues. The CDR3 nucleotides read TGTGCCAGCAGTTTAGCTAGCGGGAGAGCCGAGCAGTTCTTC. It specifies CASSLASGRAEQFF.

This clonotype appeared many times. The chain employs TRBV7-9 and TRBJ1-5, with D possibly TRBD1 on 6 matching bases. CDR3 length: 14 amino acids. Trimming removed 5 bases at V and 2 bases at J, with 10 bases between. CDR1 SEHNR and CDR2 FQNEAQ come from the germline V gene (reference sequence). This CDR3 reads CASSPGDGNQPQHF. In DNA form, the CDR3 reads TGTGCCAGCAGCCCAGGGGACGGCAATCAGCCCCAGCATTTT.

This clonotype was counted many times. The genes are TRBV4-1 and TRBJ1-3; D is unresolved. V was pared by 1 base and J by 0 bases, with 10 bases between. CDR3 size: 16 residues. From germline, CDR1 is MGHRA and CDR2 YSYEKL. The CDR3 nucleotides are TGCGCCAGCAGCCAAGCGTCCTTACACTCTGGAAACACCATATATTTT. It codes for CASSQASLHSGNTIYF.